A selection of T cell receptor beta chains follows, all from one sample in a study of response to subunit inactivated influenza vaccine. TCRdb used MiXCR to reprocess the RT-PCR reads, holding one entry per CDR3 protein. Of more than 450,000 distinct CDR3 sequences listed, 7.5% to 8.5% were seen once; the top ten hold roughly 13%. Specimen: PBMCs from blood, collected 23 months after vaccination. Receptor source: a man in his fifties or sixties who received an inactivated influenza vaccine. The CDR3 runs from the conserved cysteine through the conserved F or W. Only part of the rows carry a size: once, few, many, or a class if the clone is expanded.

V gene: TRBV5-1; J gene: TRBJ2-2; clone size: few; CDR3 protein: CASSFVAGGNTGELFF
V gene: TRBV25-1; J gene: TRBJ1-2; clone size: few; CDR3 protein: CASSEIGGQGFYGYTF
V gene: TRBV10-3; J gene: TRBJ1-6; clone size: many; CDR3 protein: CAAGMNSPLHF
V gene: TRBV5-1; J gene: TRBJ2-1; clone size: few; CDR3 protein: CASSRDRRSYNEQFF
V gene: TRBV25-1; J gene: TRBJ2-2; clone size: NA; CDR3 protein: CASSENRDREELFF
V gene: TRBV29-1; J gene: TRBJ2-1; clone size: many; CDR3 protein: CSIKRGSSGNNEQFF
V gene: TRBV15; J gene: TRBJ2-2; clone size: many; CDR3 protein: CATREGGINTGELFF
V gene: TRBV7-9; J gene: TRBJ2-1; clone size: NA; CDR3 protein: CASSFDRAYNEQFF
V gene: TRBV5-1; J gene: TRBJ2-7; clone size: many; CDR3 protein: CASSLVQRSSYEQYF
V gene: TRBV6-2/TRBV6-3; J gene: TRBJ2-5; clone size: NA; CDR3 protein: CASSYLIGSTGDELHQETQYF
V gene: TRBV7-9; J gene: TRBJ2-7; clone size: few; CDR3 protein: CASSKSLGPTTGQQYF
V gene: TRBV7-9; J gene: TRBJ2-7; clone size: NA; CDR3 protein: CASSLLQGAVDYF
V gene: TRBV4-3; J gene: TRBJ2-2; clone size: NA; CDR3 protein: CASSQTGTPATGELFF
V gene: TRBV4-3; J gene: TRBJ1-3; clone size: NA; CDR3 protein: CASSQEQGSGNTIYF
V gene: TRBV7-9; J gene: TRBJ2-3; clone size: few; CDR3 protein: CASSLNAGAMADTQYF
V gene: TRBV6-1; J gene: TRBJ1-1; clone size: many; CDR3 protein: CASSRGVNTEAFF
V gene: TRBV7-2; J gene: TRBJ2-2; clone size: few; CDR3 protein: CASSLRIVGSTGELFF
V gene: TRBV10-3; J gene: TRBJ2-5; clone size: NA; CDR3 protein: CAISPNGQETQYF
V gene: TRBV14; J gene: TRBJ2-1; clone size: few; CDR3 protein: CASSRGAGGLYYNEQFF
V gene: TRBV4-1; J gene: TRBJ2-1; clone size: few; CDR3 protein: CASSQNTGLGEQFF
V gene: TRBV12-3/TRBV12-4; J gene: TRBJ2-5; clone size: NA; CDR3 protein: CASSWDSGSETQYF
V gene: TRBV20-1; J gene: TRBJ2-7; clone size: NA; CDR3 protein: CSAPRAGAGSYEQYF
V gene: TRBV21-1; J gene: TRBJ2-7; clone size: NA; CDR3 protein: CASSKLRQPFNREQYF
V gene: TRBV29-1; J gene: TRBJ1-1; clone size: few; CDR3 protein: CSVGGGQGARTAFF
V gene: TRBV10-3; J gene: TRBJ2-5; clone size: NA; CDR3 protein: CAISEEVIRPGTQYF
V gene: TRBV5-1; J gene: TRBJ2-3; clone size: many; CDR3 protein: CASSLRLLGLDTQYF
V gene: TRBV18; J gene: TRBJ1-4; clone size: few; CDR3 protein: CASSPRTGYNEKLFF
V gene: TRBV3-1; J gene: TRBJ2-2; clone size: many; CDR3 protein: CASSRSTYTGELFF